The next 22 T cell receptor beta chains were all read from a single sample in a study of blood T cell repertoires in COVID-19. Sequencing used immunoSEQ multiplex PCR; TCRdb keeps in-frame clones, though not all of them. The sample shows about 76,000 clones, roughly 88% of them seen only once. The sample comprised peripheral blood. The receptors derive from a man between 50 and 59 years old with active COVID-19.

This clone appeared once. The same CDR3 can be traced to other DNA sequences in this sample. The genes are TRBV28 and TRBJ1-1; D call uncertain. Trimming removed 7 bases at V and 2 bases at J, with 5 bases between. Germline V gives CDR1 MDHEN, CDR2 SYDVKM. The CDR3 consists of 11 residues. The CDR3 nucleotides read TGTGCCAGCACGGGTAACACTGAAGCTTTCTTT. This gives the protein CASTGNTEAFF.

V and J are TRBV6-2 or TRBV6-3 and TRBJ2-5; 7 nucleotides agree with TRBD1. V was clipped by 5 bases and J by 0 bases; unmatched bases: 9. The CDR3 loop spans 16 amino acids. The V gene's germline CDR1 is MNHEY and CDR2 SVGEGT. The CDR3, as DNA: TGTGCCAGCAGTACCTCCGGGACAGCGAACCAAGAGACCCAGTACTTC. It translates to CASSTSGTANQETQYF.

The gene calls are TRBV30 and TRBJ1-3; TRBD1 agrees at 7 bases. Germline CDR1 GTSNPN, CDR2 SVGIG (reference sequence). This CDR3 is built from 14 residues. V was clipped by 3 bases and J by 0 bases; unmatched bases: 2. In DNA form, the CDR3 reads TGTGCCTGGAGCAGGGGGTCCTCTGGAAACACCATATATTTT. As protein: CAWSRGSSGNTIYF.

V gene TRBV10-3 combines with J gene TRBJ1-6; 11 nucleotides agree with TRBD1. The CDR3 is 14 amino acids. Germline CDR1 ENHRY, CDR2 SYGVKD. The V segment lost 6 bases and the J segment 10 bases; nucleotides outside the gene matches: 5. The CDR3 here is CAISGTGGRSPLHF. As DNA, the CDR3 is TGTGCCATCAGCGGGACAGGGGGTCGGTCACCCCTCCACTTT.

This chain joins TRBV5-6 and TRBJ2-1; tentative D call: TRBD1 (5 bases). V lost 2 bases and J 0 bases, leaving 9 bases between the germline ends. The CDR3 is 15 amino acids. In germline, CDR1 is SGHDT, CDR2 YYEEEE. CDR3 nucleotide sequence: TGTGCCAGCAGCTTCACAGGTACCTCCTACAATGAGCAGTTCTTC. Amino acid sequence: CASSFTGTSYNEQFF. Drawing the rest from reference TRBV5-6 and TRBJ2-1, the complete variable domain is DAGVTQSPTHLIKTRGQQVTLRCSPKSGHDTVSWYQQALGQGPQFIFQYYEEEERQRGNFPDRFSGHQFPNYSSELNVNALLLGDSALYLCASSFTGTSYNEQFFGPGTRLTVL.

This clone has more than one count but fewer than ten. In nucleotides, the CDR3 is TGTGCCAGCAGCTTATACAGGGCCACTGGAAACACCATATATTTT. Protein: CASSLYRATGNTIYF. The gene calls are TRBV7-2 and TRBJ1-3; D might be TRBD1 (6 bases). CDR1 is SGHTA, CDR2 FQGNSA, per germline. This CDR3 is built from 15 residues. V lost 2 bases and J 2 bases, leaving 10 bases between the germline ends.

This chain joins TRBV19 and TRBJ1-6; D is ambiguous. The V gene's germline CDR1 is LNHDA and CDR2 SQIVND (reference sequence). The CDR3 runs 13 residues. V was trimmed by 8 bases and J by 4 bases, leaving 9 bases between them. The CDR3 loop reads CASAGYYNSPLHF. In DNA form, the CDR3 reads TGTGCCAGTGCGGGGTATTATAATTCACCCCTCCACTTT.

The chain recombines TRBV7-9 with TRBJ2-7; 9 bases are a match to TRBD2. V was pared by 3 bases and J by 0 bases, with 0 bases of the junction left unmatched. CDR1 is SEHNR, CDR2 FQNEAQ, per germline (reference sequence). The CDR3 is 14 amino acids. CDR3 coding DNA: TGTGCCAGCAGCTTTAGCGGGAGCTCCTACGAGCAGTACTTC. Amino acid sequence: CASSFSGSSYEQYF.

This clone was found a few times. V gene TRBV7-2 combines with J gene TRBJ2-7, with D tentatively TRBD1 (6 bases). Per germline, CDR1 SGHTA and CDR2 FQGNSA. The length of the CDR3 is 12 residues. V shed 7 bases and J shed 6 bases, with 13 bases lying between them. The CDR3 sequence is CASTFEGGEQYF. The CDR3 DNA reads TGTGCCAGCACCTTCGAAGGGGGCGAGCAGTACTTC.

The gene calls are TRBV5-1 and TRBJ1-1, with a possible D match to TRBD1 (5 bases). V lost 3 bases and J lost 2, with 11 bases in between. Per the germline V gene, CDR1 is SGHRS and CDR2 is YFSETQ. This CDR3 comprises 14 residues. The CDR3 nucleotides read TGCGCCAGCAGCTGGGGGGGTGGTAACACTGAAGCTTTCTTT. Translated, it gives CASSWGGGNTEAFF.

The genes are TRBV28 and TRBJ2-7; D perhaps matches TRBD2 (6 bases). V was pared by 2 bases and J by 6 bases, with 17 bases between. Germline CDR1 MDHEN, CDR2 SYDVKM. This CDR3 region has 15 residues. The CDR3 reads CASSLGRGRLGEQYF. The CDR3 DNA reads TGTGCCAGCAGTTTAGGGCGGGGTCGTCTGGGCGAGCAGTACTTC.

The J gene is TRBJ2-1, the V gene TRBV29-1; 7 bases agree with TRBD2. This CDR3 region has 17 residues. V shed 1 base and J 2 bases; nucleotides not matched to a gene: 11. The germline CDR1 and CDR2 sequences are SQVTM and ANQGSEA. CDR3 DNA: TGCAGCGTTGAAGGATCGAGCGGGGATTACGCCTACAATGAGCAGTTCTTC. Protein sequence: CSVEGSSGDYAYNEQFF.

The rearrangement links TRBV4-2 to TRBJ1-2, with TRBD1 identical over 8 bases. The CDR3 loop spans 15 amino acids. CDR1 and CDR2 from the germline V gene are LGHNA and YNFKEQ. With V trimmed by 0 bases and J by 5 bases, 5 bases remained unmatched. Here the CDR3 reads CASSQDSGGRYGYTF. CDR3 coding DNA: TGTGCCAGCAGCCAAGATTCAGGGGGCAGGTATGGCTACACCTTC.

This clone was found once. The genes are TRBV19 and TRBJ2-5, with TRBD1 matching 8 bases. This CDR3 spans 15 amino acids. Germline loops: CDR1 LNHDA, CDR2 SQIVND (reference sequence). The V segment lost 3 bases and the J segment 3 bases; nucleotides outside the gene matches: 6. The CDR3 protein is CASSISGGREETQYF. DNA of the CDR3: TGTGCCAGTAGTATTTCAGGGGGCCGAGAAGAGACCCAGTACTTC. The variable domain in full, completed from reference TRBV19 and TRBJ2-5, reads DGGITQSPKYLFRKEGQNVTLSCEQNLNHDAMYWYRQDPGQGLRLIYYSQIVNDFQKGDIAEGYSVSREKKESFPLTVTSAQKNPTAFYLCASSISGGREETQYFGPGTRLLVL.

The V gene is TRBV7-2, the J gene TRBJ2-7, with 10 bases aligning to TRBD2. The CDR3 contains 15 residues. Germline V gene data show CDR1 as SGHTA and CDR2 as FQGNSA. V dropped 5 bases and J dropped 6; count of bases not matched to a gene: 10. CDR3 nucleotides: TGTGCCAGCAGCCTAAGCGGGGGGGAGAGGGGCGAGCAGTACTTC. Translated, it gives CASSLSGGERGEQYF.

The chain joins TRBV5-1 to TRBJ2-3; TRBD2 matches at 9 bases. Losses at the gene ends were 4 bases for V and 1 base for J; bases not matched to a gene: 16. Germline loops: CDR1 SGHRS, CDR2 YFSETQ. The CDR3 covers 19 residues. The chain's CDR3 is CASSLDVWRGGLGTDTQYF. DNA of the CDR3: TGCGCCAGCAGCCTGGACGTTTGGCGGGGGGGCCTTGGCACAGATACGCAGTATTTT.

This chain links TRBV11-2 with TRBJ2-1; 9 bases map to TRBD1. From germline, CDR1 is SGHAT and CDR2 FQNNGV. J was trimmed by 2 bases and V by 1 base; bases with no gene match: 6. This CDR3 has 17 amino acids. CDR3 nucleotides: TGTGCCAGCAGCTTAGCGTACAGGGGGCTGACCTACAATGAGCAGTTCTTC. It encodes CASSLAYRGLTYNEQFF.

V usage is TRBV7-6 and J usage is TRBJ2-7; 7 positions match TRBD2. After removal of 1 base from V and 7 bases from J, the junction contained 10 bases not matched to a gene. Germline V gene lookup returns CDR1 SGHVS and CDR2 FNYEAQ. The CDR3 loop spans 15 amino acids. The CDR3 nucleotides are TGTGCCAGCAGCTTAGTGGCGGGAGTAACTAGGGAGCAGTACTTC. Protein: CASSLVAGVTREQYF.

The rearrangement links TRBV6-6 to TRBJ2-3, with a possible D match to TRBD1 (6 bases). The CDR3 length is 14 residues. V dropped 10 bases and J dropped 2 bases, with 16 bases sitting between them. Germline lookup yields CDR1 MNHNY and CDR2 SVGAGI (reference sequence). CDR3 loop: CATSRTAPTDTQYF. The CDR3 DNA is TGTGCCACTAGTCGGACAGCGCCCACAGATACGCAGTATTTT.

This clone occurred a few times. The chain employs TRBV18 and TRBJ1-1; TRBD1 matches at 7 bases. The CDR3 length is 14 residues. V was pared by 6 bases and J by 1 base, with 5 bases of the junction left unmatched. Germline lookup yields CDR1 KGHSH and CDR2 LQKENI. As DNA, the CDR3 is TGTGCCAGCTCGCTGGGACAGCCGAACACTGAAGCTTTCTTT. Translation gives CASSLGQPNTEAFF.

V usage is TRBV30 and J usage is TRBJ2-1; D may be TRBD1 (7 bases). Germline V gives CDR1 GTSNPN, CDR2 SVGIG (reference sequence). The V gene lost 5 bases and the J gene lost 8 bases, with 16 bases spanning the gap. This CDR3 has 13 residues. The chain's CDR3 is CAWGSGGGDEQFF. For the CDR3, the DNA is TGTGCCTGGGGGAGCGGAGGGGGCGATGAGCAGTTCTTC. The entire variable domain, with the rest obtained from reference TRBV30 and TRBJ2-1, is as follows: SQTIHQWPATLVQPVGSPLSLECTVEGTSNPNLYWYRQAAGRGLQLLFYSVGIGQISSEVPQNLSASRPQDRQFILSSKKLLLSDSGFYLCAWGSGGGDEQFFGPGTRLTVL.

The V and J genes are TRBV30 and TRBJ2-4; TRBD1 agrees at 8 bases. The CDR3 spans 16 residues. V shed 2 bases and J 0 bases; nucleotides not matched to a gene: 6. Per germline, CDR1 GTSNPN and CDR2 SVGIG (reference sequence). The CDR3 protein is CAWSPLGQVAKNIQYF. In DNA form, the CDR3 reads TGTGCCTGGAGTCCTCTGGGACAGGTAGCCAAAAACATTCAGTACTTC.